Listed here are 13 T cell receptor beta chains from one sample, sequenced in a study of blood T cell repertoires in COVID-19. Clones were read by immunoSEQ multiplex PCR, and TCRdb kept only the in-frame ones, dropping some. The sample has around 100,000 clones, roughly 79% seen once. Sequencing was carried out using peripheral blood. The origin of the receptors is a man aged 80 or over with COVID-19, enrolled during active disease.

The V gene is TRBV14, the J gene TRBJ2-3; perhaps TRBD2 as D (5 bases). This CDR3 comprises 12 residues. Germline V gene lookup returns CDR1 SGHDN and CDR2 FVKESK. The germline V and J ends were trimmed by 3 bases and 5 bases, with 6 bases remaining between them. The CDR3 DNA is TGTGCCAGCAGCCACGGGGAAGATACGCAGTATTTT. It yields the protein CASSHGEDTQYF.

The genes are TRBV2 and TRBJ1-6; the match to TRBD1 covers 7 bases. Germline V gene sequence: CDR1 SNHLY, CDR2 FYNNEI. The CDR3 consists of 15 residues. The V gene end was trimmed by 6 bases and the J gene end by 6 bases; junction bases not matched to a gene: 8. Here the CDR3 DNA reads TGTGCCAGCAGAGCTACAAGACAGGGTAATTCACCCCTCCACTTT. Residues: CASRATRQGNSPLHF.

The CDR3 loop is CASSLVWQGGQPQHF. Written as DNA, the CDR3 is TGTGCCAGCAGTTTAGTCTGGCAGGGGGGTCAGCCCCAGCATTTT. V usage is TRBV27 and J usage is TRBJ1-5; 7 bases match TRBD1. This CDR3 comprises 15 residues. The germline V gene encodes CDR1 MNHEY and CDR2 SMNVEV (reference sequence). With 2 bases clipped from V and 6 bases from J, the junction kept 7 bases outside the gene matches.

The gene calls are TRBV6-6 and TRBJ2-1; 7 bases agree with TRBD1. Germline V gene sequence: CDR1 MNHNY, CDR2 SVGAGI (reference sequence). The junction had 13 bases not matched to a gene; V was cut back by 4 bases and J by 7 bases. This CDR3 region has 16 residues. The CDR3 loop is CASSLRGRSLENEQFF. The CDR3 DNA is TGTGCCAGCAGTTTAAGGGGGCGGTCTTTGGAGAATGAGCAGTTCTTC.

V and J are TRBV4-2 and TRBJ1-5; 7 positions match TRBD1. The CDR3 spans 16 residues. V lost 4 bases, J lost 1 base, and 7 bases stayed unmatched. Germline CDR1 and CDR2: LGHNA and YNFKEQ. This CDR3 is CASSLRQGMSNQPQHF. CDR3 nucleotide sequence: TGTGCCAGCAGCCTTCGACAGGGAATGAGCAATCAGCCCCAGCATTTT.

This clone showed up just a few times. The chain employs TRBV7-9 and TRBJ2-7; tentative D call: TRBD1 (5 bases). V lost 5 bases to trimming and J lost 3 bases, with 20 bases between them. The CDR3 consists of 16 residues. Germline loops: CDR1 SEHNR, CDR2 FQNEAQ (reference sequence). CDR3 nucleotide sequence: TGTGCCAGCAGCAGAGGTAGTACAGGCTTTTACTACGAGCAGTACTTC. Protein sequence: CASSRGSTGFYYEQYF.

This chain joins TRBV6-5 and TRBJ1-1; 8 bases fit TRBD1. This CDR3 is 14 amino acids long. The germline gives CDR1 MNHEY, CDR2 SVGAGI. The ends lost 9 bases at V and 1 base at J; junction bases unmatched: 7. CDR3 nucleotides: TGTGCCAGTGGACAGGGACGAGGGAACACTGAAGCTTTCTTT. Residues: CASGQGRGNTEAFF.

The chain recombines TRBV29-1 with TRBJ1-4; maybe TRBD1 (5 bases). This CDR3 contains 11 residues. CDR1 and CDR2 from the germline V gene are SQVTM and ANQGSEA. V was clipped by 5 bases and J by 8 bases, with 9 bases between them. The DNA for the CDR3 is TGCAGCGTTCTGGGGGGAGAAAAACTGTTTTTT. It translates to CSVLGGEKLFF.

The V and J genes are TRBV5-1 and TRBJ2-5; D possibly corresponds to TRBD2 (6 bases). V lost 5 bases, J lost 5 bases, and 19 bases lay in between. The length of the CDR3 is 15 residues. Looked up from germline, CDR1 is SGHRS and CDR2 is YFSETQ. The CDR3 is CASRRGTLNHETQYF. For the CDR3, the DNA is TGCGCCAGCAGGCGCGGGACGCTAAATCATGAGACCCAGTACTTC.

CDR3 DNA: TGTGCCAGCAGCTTGAAATGGGGCAGCCCGCAGTATTTT. Its translation is CASSLKWGSPQYF. The rearrangement uses TRBV13 and TRBJ2-3; tentatively, D is TRBD1 (5 bases). CDR3 size: 13 residues. V was cut by 3 bases and J by 10 bases, with 14 bases left in between. Germline lookup yields CDR1 PRHDT and CDR2 FYEKMQ (reference sequence).

This clone was detected only once. The chain links TRBV7-6 to TRBJ1-4, with 12 bases matching TRBD1. This CDR3 comprises 15 residues. With V trimmed by 4 bases and J by 8 bases, 5 bases remained unmatched. Per the germline V gene, CDR1 is SGHVS and CDR2 is FNYEAQ. This chain's CDR3 is CASSWGQGADEKLFF. CDR3 in DNA: TGTGCCAGCAGCTGGGGACAGGGGGCGGACGAAAAACTGTTTTTT.

The J gene is TRBJ1-1, the V gene TRBV11-2, with TRBD1 as a possible D gene (5 bases). This CDR3 has 15 amino acids. The V gene's germline CDR1 is SGHAT and CDR2 FQNNGV. The V gene lost 1 base and the J gene lost 5 bases, with 14 bases spanning the gap. The CDR3 nucleotides are TGTGCCAGCAGCTTAGGTCGGACATGGGGTACTGAAGCTTTCTTT. This translates into CASSLGRTWGTEAFF.

This clone has a handful of counts. V and J are TRBV12-3 or TRBV12-4 and TRBJ2-3; D possibly corresponds to TRBD2 (6 bases). Trimming took 0 bases from V and 11 from J, leaving 12 bases between them. CDR3 size: 13 residues. The CDR3 is CASSLAGGRKQYF. As DNA, the CDR3 is TGTGCCAGCAGTTTAGCGGGAGGTCGTAAGCAGTATTTT.